This T cell receptor (beta chain) is drawn from a study of tumor-infiltrating lymphocytes in primary liver carcinoma (dated by TCRdb to about 2017). Context from the whole study: Surgical resection was performed in China between 2015 and early 2016 on about five patients with histopathologically diagnosed primary liver carcinoma. Hepatocellular carcinoma (four) or combined HCC and intrahepatic cholangiocarcinoma (one) was present in the five patients, who were three men and two women aged 30 to 69 years. The five patients had tumors of stage T1-T3 N0M0, with maximum diameters ranging from about 4 to 11 cm. Roughly 3.5 to 8 million productive TCRbeta reads were obtained per sample, and no significant difference in read depth was found between tissue types. Across five regions of each liver tumor, along with adjacent normal tissue and blood, the study brought together TCRbeta repertoire sequencing, expression microarrays and whole-exome sequencing. A total of roughly 35 specimens from 5 patients, comprising about 25 tumor regions, 5 adjacent noncancerous liver tissues and 5 peripheral blood samples, were covered by TCRbeta repertoire sequencing. Reproducibility between technical replicate repertoires was high, with correlation coefficients above 0.95 and mean shared-clone rates approximately 0.91.

Inclusive of the bounding cysteine and phenylalanine, the CDR3 is 13 residues long. Of the read, only the CDR3 DNA is kept; its 39 bases are in frame from base 1. CDR1 and CDR2 were assigned from the germline V gene as ENHRY and SYGVKD. Overall study results and their limits: The top 250 clones accounted for a significantly greater share of the repertoire in tumors than in blood (p = 0.039). Only the TCR beta chain was sequenced, so true repertoire diversity is likely underestimated because unpaired alpha chains were not captured. Consistent with antigen-driven expansion, pairs of tumor regions showed higher repertoire overlap (mean roughly 35%) than either tumor-adjacent pairs (about 17%) or tumor-blood pairs (roughly 15%). The study included only four to six patients, and the authors note findings should be validated in a larger study. Bulk unsorted samples precluded comparing CD4+ and CD8+ T cell repertoires.

TCRbeta-specific cDNA was reverse-transcribed from 500 to 550 ng total RNA using a constant-region primer and ProtoScript II reverse transcriptase. Construction of the TCRbeta libraries relied on three nested rounds of multiplex PCR, following a slightly modified ARM-PCR procedure. Each of the first two PCR rounds ran for about 10 cycles using multiplex TRBV1-TRBV30 forward primers together with a Cbeta reverse primer. Sample barcodes and Illumina adapters were added in a final 25-cycle PCR using Deep VentR polymerase. Before sequencing, amplicons between 200 and 500 bp were purified from gel using a QIAquick gel extraction kit. An Illumina HiSeq 2500 was used to sequence the TCRbeta amplicons, generating 250-bp paired-end reads. On the authors' methods: Quality trimming of reads was performed with Trimmomatic v0.33, and paired reads were merged with FLASH v1.2.11 so that full CDR3 sequences could be recovered. MiGEC v1.2.1b assigned V, D and J germline segments to the rearranged TCRbeta sequences. Clonotype statistics, along with Shannon-Wiener diversity indices, were calculated using VDJtools v1.0.0. To cut down on sampling bias, every analysis after diversity analysis relied on just the 250 most abundant clonotypes from each sample. TCRdb's own reprocessing of the public reads used fastp at Q25 and MiXCR and kept productive beta chains. Each entry merges the rows of one CDR3 protein and shows their most common DNA and genes. TCRdb's processing, not the study's, gives the V and J calls here. Counted in this sample were about 330,000 distinct CDR3 sequences; less than 70% of them appeared once. The top ten clonotypes cover approximately 5.9% of the sample.

A remark on this clonotype: The antigen it binds to is not known. A read error may produce the germline difference seen at one junction end.

Blood RNA was extracted from unsorted whole blood with TRIzol reagent; germline DNA came from the DNeasy Blood & Tissue kit. At the time of sampling, the patients had chronic HBV infection and had not received any treatment. Approximately 4.1 milliliters of peripheral blood were collected into K2EDTA tubes before surgery. The sequenced sample was peripheral blood. Recombination linked TRBV10-3 to TRBJ1-1; the D gene identity is not certain. The clonotype originates from a man aged 40-49 years with primary liver carcinoma and hepatitis B virus infection. The CDR3 protein is CAIRGGENTEAFF. The base sequence is TGCGCCATCAGAGGCGGAGAGAACACTGAAGCTTTCTTT.